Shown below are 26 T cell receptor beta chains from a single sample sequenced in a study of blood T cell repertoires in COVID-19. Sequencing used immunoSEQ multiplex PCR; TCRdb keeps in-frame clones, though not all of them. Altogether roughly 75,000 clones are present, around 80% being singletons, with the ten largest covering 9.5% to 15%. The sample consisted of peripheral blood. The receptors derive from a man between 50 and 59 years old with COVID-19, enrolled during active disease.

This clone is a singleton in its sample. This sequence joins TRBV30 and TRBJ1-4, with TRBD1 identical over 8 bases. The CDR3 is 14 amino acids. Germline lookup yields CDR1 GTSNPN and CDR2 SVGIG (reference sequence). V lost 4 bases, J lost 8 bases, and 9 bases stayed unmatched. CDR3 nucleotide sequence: TGTGCCTGGACCCCGACAGGGGCAGCGGAAAAACTGTTTTTT. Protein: CAWTPTGAAEKLFF.

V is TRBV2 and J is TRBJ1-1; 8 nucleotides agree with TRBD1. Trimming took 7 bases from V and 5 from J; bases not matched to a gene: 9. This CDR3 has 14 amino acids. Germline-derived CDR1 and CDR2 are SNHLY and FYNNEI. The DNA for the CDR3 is TGTGCCAGCACCAAAGGACAGGGATGGACTGAAGCTTTCTTT. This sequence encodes CASTKGQGWTEAFF.

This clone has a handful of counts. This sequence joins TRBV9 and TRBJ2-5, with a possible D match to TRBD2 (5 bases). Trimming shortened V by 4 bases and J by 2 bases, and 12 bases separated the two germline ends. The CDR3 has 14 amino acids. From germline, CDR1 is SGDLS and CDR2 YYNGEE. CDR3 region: CASSREAVQETQYF. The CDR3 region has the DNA TGTGCCAGCAGCAGGGAAGCGGTACAAGAGACCCAGTACTTC.

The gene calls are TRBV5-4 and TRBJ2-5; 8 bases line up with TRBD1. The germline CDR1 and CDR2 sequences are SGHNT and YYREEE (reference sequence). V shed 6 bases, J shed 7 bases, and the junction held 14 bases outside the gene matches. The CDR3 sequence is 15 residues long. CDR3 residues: CASTDRQGTLGTQYF. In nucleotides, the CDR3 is TGTGCCAGCACCGACCGACAGGGGACGCTAGGGACCCAGTACTTC.

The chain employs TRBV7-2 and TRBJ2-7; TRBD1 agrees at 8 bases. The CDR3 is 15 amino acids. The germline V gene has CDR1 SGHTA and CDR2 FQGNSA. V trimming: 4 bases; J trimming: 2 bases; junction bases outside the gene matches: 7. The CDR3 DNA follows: TGTGCCAGCAGCTCTGCCGGGACAGGCCCCTACGAGCAGTACTTC. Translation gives CASSSAGTGPYEQYF.

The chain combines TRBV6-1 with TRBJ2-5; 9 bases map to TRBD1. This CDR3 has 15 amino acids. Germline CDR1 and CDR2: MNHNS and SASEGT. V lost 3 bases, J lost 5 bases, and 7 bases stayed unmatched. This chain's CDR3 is CASSDGGQGGETQYF. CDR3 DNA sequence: TGTGCCAGCAGTGACGGGGGACAGGGTGGGGAGACCCAGTACTTC.

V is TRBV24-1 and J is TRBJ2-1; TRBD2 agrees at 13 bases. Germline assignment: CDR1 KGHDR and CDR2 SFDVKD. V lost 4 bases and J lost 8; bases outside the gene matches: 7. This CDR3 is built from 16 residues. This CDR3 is CATSDQTSGRTDEQFF. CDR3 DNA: TGTGCCACCAGTGACCAGACTAGCGGGAGGACGGATGAGCAGTTCTTC.

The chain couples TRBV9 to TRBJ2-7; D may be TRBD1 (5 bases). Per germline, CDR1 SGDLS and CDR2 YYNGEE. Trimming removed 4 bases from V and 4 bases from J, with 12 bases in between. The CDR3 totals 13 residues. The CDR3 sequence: CASSSRQGYEQYF. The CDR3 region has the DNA TGTGCCAGCAGCTCACGGCAGGGATACGAGCAGTACTTC.

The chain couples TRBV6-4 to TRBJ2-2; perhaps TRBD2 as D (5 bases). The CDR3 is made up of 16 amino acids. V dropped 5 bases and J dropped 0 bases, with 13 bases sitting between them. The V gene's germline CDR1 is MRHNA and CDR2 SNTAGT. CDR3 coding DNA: TGTGCCAGCAGTCCCGGAACGGGAACGAACACCGGGGAGCTGTTTTTT. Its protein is CASSPGTGTNTGELFF.

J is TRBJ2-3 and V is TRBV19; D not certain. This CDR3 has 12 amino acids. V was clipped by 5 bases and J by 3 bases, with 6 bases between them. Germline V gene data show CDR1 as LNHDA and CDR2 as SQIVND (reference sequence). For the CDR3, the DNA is TGTGCCAGTAGTTGGGCAACAGATACGCAGTATTTT. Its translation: CASSWATDTQYF. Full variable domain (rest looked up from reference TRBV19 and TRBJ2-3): DGGITQSPKYLFRKEGQNVTLSCEQNLNHDAMYWYRQDPGQGLRLIYYSQIVNDFQKGDIAEGYSVSREKKESFPLTVTSAQKNPTAFYLCASSWATDTQYFGPGTRLTVL.

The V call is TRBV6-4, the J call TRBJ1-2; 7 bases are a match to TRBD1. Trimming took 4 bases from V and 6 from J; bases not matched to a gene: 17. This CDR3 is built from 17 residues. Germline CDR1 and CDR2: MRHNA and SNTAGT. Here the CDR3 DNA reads TGTGCCAGCAGTGTCTTCTGGGACAGCAAAGGGTTGGATGGCTACACCTTC. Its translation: CASSVFWDSKGLDGYTF.

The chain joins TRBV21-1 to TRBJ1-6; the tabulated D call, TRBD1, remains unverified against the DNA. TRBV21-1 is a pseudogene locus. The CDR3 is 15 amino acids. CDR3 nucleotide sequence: TGTGCCAGCACTCATTGGGCCCCCGGTAGGTCACCCCTCCACTTT. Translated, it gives CASTHWAPGRSPLHF.

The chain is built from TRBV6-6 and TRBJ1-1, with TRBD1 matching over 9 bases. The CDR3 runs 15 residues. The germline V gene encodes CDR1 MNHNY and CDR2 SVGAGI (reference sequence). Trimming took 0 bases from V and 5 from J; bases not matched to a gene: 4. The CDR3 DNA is TGTGCCAGCAGTTACTCACAGGGGGCTCGAACTGAAGCTTTCTTT. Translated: CASSYSQGARTEAFF.

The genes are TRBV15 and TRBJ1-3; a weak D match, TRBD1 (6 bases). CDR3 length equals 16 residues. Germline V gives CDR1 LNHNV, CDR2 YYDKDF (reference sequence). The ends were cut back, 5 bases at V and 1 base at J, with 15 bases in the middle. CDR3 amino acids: CATSSPGQASGNTIYF. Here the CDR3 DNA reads TGTGCCACCAGCTCACCGGGACAAGCATCTGGAAACACCATATATTTT.

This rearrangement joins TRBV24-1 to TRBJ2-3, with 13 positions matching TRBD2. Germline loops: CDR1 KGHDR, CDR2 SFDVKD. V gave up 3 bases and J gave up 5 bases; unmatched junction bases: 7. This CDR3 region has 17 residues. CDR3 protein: CATSDQTSGRAVDTQYF. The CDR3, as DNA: TGTGCCACCAGTGATCAAACTAGCGGGAGGGCCGTAGATACGCAGTATTTT.

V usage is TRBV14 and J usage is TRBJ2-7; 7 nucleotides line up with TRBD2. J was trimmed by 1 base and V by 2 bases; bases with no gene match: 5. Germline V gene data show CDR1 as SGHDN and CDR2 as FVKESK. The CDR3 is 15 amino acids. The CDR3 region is CASSQFSGVSYEQYF. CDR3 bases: TGTGCCAGCAGCCAATTCAGCGGGGTTTCCTACGAGCAGTACTTC.

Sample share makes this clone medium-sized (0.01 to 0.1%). DNA for the CDR3: TGTGCCAGCAGCTTAGTGGAAGTCGGGGGTATCTACAATGAGCAGTTCTTC. This sequence encodes CASSLVEVGGIYNEQFF. The chain recombines TRBV7-8 with TRBJ2-1; TRBD2 is a possible D gene (6 bases). The V end lost 1 base, the J end lost 3 bases, and 16 bases lay between the germline ends. Germline-derived CDR1 and CDR2 are SGHVS and FQNEAQ. CDR3 size: 17 residues. Full variable domain (rest looked up from reference TRBV7-8 and TRBJ2-1): GAGVSQSPRYKVAKRGQDVALRCDPISGHVSLFWYQQALGQGPEFLTYFQNEAQLDKSGLPSDRFFAERPEGSVSTLKIQRTQQEDSAVYLCASSLVEVGGIYNEQFFGPGTRLTVL.

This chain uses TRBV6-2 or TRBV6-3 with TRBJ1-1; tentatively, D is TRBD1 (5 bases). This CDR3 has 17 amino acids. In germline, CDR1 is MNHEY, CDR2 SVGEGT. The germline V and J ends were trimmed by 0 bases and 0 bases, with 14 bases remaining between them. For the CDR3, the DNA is TGTGCCAGCAGTTACTCGAACAGGCGTAGGATGAACACTGAAGCTTTCTTT. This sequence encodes CASSYSNRRRMNTEAFF.

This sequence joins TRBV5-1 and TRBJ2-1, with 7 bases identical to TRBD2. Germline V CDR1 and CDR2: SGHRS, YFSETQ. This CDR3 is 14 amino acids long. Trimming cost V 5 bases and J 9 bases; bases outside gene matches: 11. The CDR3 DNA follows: TGCGCCAGCAGTCAATGGACTAGTCCCACTGAGCAGTTCTTC. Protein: CASSQWTSPTEQFF.

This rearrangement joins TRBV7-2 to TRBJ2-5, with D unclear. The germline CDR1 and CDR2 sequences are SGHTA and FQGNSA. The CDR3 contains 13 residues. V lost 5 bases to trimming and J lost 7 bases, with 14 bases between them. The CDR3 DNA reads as TGTGCCAGCAGCCCACCGGCGGTCGGGACCCAGTACTTC. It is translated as CASSPPAVGTQYF.

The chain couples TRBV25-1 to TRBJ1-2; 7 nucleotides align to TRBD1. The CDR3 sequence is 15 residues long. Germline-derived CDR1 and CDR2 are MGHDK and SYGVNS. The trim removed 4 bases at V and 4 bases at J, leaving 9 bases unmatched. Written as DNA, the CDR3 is TGTGCCAGCAGTGGAATGGGACAGCCCTTCTATGGCTACACCTTC. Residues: CASSGMGQPFYGYTF.

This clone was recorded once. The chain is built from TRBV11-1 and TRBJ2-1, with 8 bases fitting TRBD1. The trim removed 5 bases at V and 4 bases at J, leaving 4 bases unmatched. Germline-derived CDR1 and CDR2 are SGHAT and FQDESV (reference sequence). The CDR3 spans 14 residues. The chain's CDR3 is CASSPDRDYNEQFF. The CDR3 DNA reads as TGTGCCAGCAGCCCGGACAGGGATTACAATGAGCAGTTCTTC.

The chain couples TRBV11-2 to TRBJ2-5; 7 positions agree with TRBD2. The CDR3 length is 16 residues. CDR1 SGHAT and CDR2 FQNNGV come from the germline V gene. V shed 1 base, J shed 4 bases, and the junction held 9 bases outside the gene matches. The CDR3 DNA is TGTGCCAGCAGCTTAGGTCGCGGGGGAGTATTAGAGACCCAGTACTTC. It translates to CASSLGRGGVLETQYF.

In nucleotides, the CDR3 is TGTGCCAGCAGATCGGAGCTCTCTGGAAACACCATATATTTT. This sequence encodes CASRSELSGNTIYF. V is TRBV2 and J is TRBJ1-3; D remains unclear. Germline CDR1 is SNHLY and CDR2 is FYNNEI. The CDR3 runs 14 residues. V was trimmed by 6 bases and J by 0 bases, leaving 9 bases between them. The full variable domain, with the rest looked up from reference TRBV2 and TRBJ1-3, is EPEVTQTPSHQVTQMGQEVILRCVPISNHLYFYWYRQILGQKVEFLVSFYNNEISEKSEIFDDQFSVERPDGSNFTLKIRSTKLEDSAMYFCASRSELSGNTIYFGEGSWLTVV.

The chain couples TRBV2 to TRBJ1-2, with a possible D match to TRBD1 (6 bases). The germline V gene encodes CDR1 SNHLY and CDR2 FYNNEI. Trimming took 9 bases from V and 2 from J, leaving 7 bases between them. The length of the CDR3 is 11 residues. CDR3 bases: TGTGCCAGTGGACAGAACTATGGCTACACCTTC. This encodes CASGQNYGYTF.

The CDR3 protein is CASSPYEQYF. DNA of the CDR3: TGTGCCAGCAGTCCGTACGAGCAGTACTTC. The rearrangement links TRBV2 to TRBJ2-7; the D is unclear. With 5 bases removed from V and 4 bases from J, the gap between germline ends came to 3 bases. The V gene's germline CDR1 is SNHLY and CDR2 FYNNEI. The CDR3 has 10 amino acids.